Presented here are 32 T cell receptor beta chains from one specimen sequenced in a study of cytomegalovirus exposure and HLA in healthy donors. 60 Vbeta and 13 Jbeta primers were used in PCR. Sequencing used immunoSEQ multiplex PCR; TCRdb keeps in-frame clones, though not all of them. In total, the table holds roughly 77,000 clones. Sequencing was performed on PBMCs. All receptors derive from a young man in good health and CMV-seronegative.

The chain joins TRBV30 to TRBJ2-5; tentative D call: TRBD1 (6 bases). Trimming cost V 0 bases and J 1 base, with 12 bases left between them. Germline-derived CDR1 and CDR2 are GTSNPN and SVGIG (reference sequence). The CDR3 loop spans 15 amino acids. CDR3 amino acids: CAWSVDSEPQETQYF. In DNA form, the CDR3 reads TGTGCCTGGAGTGTGGACAGCGAGCCCCAAGAGACCCAGTACTTC.

The chain joins TRBV27 to TRBJ1-2; unclear D gene. The CDR3 contains 14 residues. Per the germline V gene, CDR1 is MNHEY and CDR2 is SMNVEV (reference sequence). The germline V and J ends were trimmed by 2 bases and 7 bases, with 14 bases remaining between them. CDR3 in amino acids: CASSLVWGEGGYTF. Written as DNA, the CDR3 is TGTGCCAGCAGTTTAGTCTGGGGTGAGGGTGGCTACACCTTC.

The CDR3 loop is CASSETGGSYNEQFF. In nucleotides, the CDR3 is TGTGCCAGCAGTGAGACAGGGGGCTCCTACAATGAGCAGTTCTTC. The chain combines TRBV6-4 with TRBJ2-1; 9 positions match TRBD1. Trimming cost V 3 bases and J 0 bases; bases outside gene matches: 0. This CDR3 is built from 15 residues. The germline V gene encodes CDR1 MRHNA and CDR2 SNTAGT.

V gene TRBV18 combines with J gene TRBJ2-3; 10 bases match TRBD2. V was pared by 3 bases and J by 1 base, with 4 bases of the junction left unmatched. Germline V gene sequence: CDR1 KGHSH, CDR2 LQKENI. There are 16 residues in the CDR3. The CDR3 coding sequence is TGTGCCAGCTCACCCTCCGGGACTAGCGGCACAGATACGCAGTATTTT. As protein: CASSPSGTSGTDTQYF.

J is TRBJ1-1 and V is TRBV18; D gene unclear. The germline gives CDR1 KGHSH, CDR2 LQKENI. The CDR3 runs 15 residues. Trimming took 0 bases from V and 3 from J, leaving 11 bases between them. The CDR3 coding sequence is TGTGCCAGCTCACCACCGGGCCGGTGGGACACTGAAGCTTTCTTT. The encoded protein is CASSPPGRWDTEAFF.

The chain recombines TRBV19 with TRBJ2-3, with D possibly being TRBD1 (6 bases). CDR1 LNHDA and CDR2 SQIVND come from the germline V gene (reference sequence). The CDR3 extends over 14 amino acids. Trimming cost V 10 bases and J 3 bases, with 17 bases left between them. DNA of the CDR3: TGTGCCACGTCCCAGAACAGGGATACAGATACGCAGTATTTT. Translated, it gives CATSQNRDTDTQYF.

The chain carries TRBV7-2 and TRBJ1-2; the D gene is possibly TRBD1 (5 bases). Germline assignment: CDR1 SGHTA and CDR2 FQGNSA. The CDR3 contains 14 residues. The V end lost 1 base, the J end lost 8 bases, and 14 bases lay between the germline ends. The CDR3: CASSLDAGTGGYTF. The CDR3 DNA sequence: TGTGCCAGCAGCTTAGATGCAGGGACTGGCGGCTACACCTTC.

The J gene is TRBJ2-2, the V gene TRBV5-1, with 9 bases that match TRBD1. CDR1 and CDR2 (germline): SGHRS, YFSETQ. V lost 4 bases and J lost 1; bases outside the gene matches: 2. The CDR3 loop spans 15 amino acids. The CDR3 reads CASSTGQGNTGELFF. CDR3 DNA: TGCGCCAGCAGCACGGGACAGGGGAACACCGGGGAGCTGTTTTTT.

The J gene is TRBJ1-1, the V gene TRBV27, with D possibly being TRBD1 (6 bases). The CDR3 has 14 residues. Germline loops: CDR1 MNHEY, CDR2 SMNVEV (reference sequence). Trimming pared 1 base from V and 2 bases from J, leaving 8 bases between. Here the CDR3 reads CASSLWGGNTEAFF. The DNA of the CDR3 is TGTGCCAGCAGTTTATGGGGGGGCAACACTGAAGCTTTCTTT.

The chain recombines TRBV21-1 with TRBJ1-1; the table's D call, TRBD1, was not checked against the DNA. TRBV21-1 is tagged as a pseudogene. The CDR3 sequence is 13 residues long. CDR3 amino acids: CASSEDRDTEAFF. CDR3 DNA: TGTGCCAGCAGCGAGGACAGGGACACTGAAGCTTTCTTT.

The V and J genes are TRBV7-9 and TRBJ1-2, with 8 bases aligning to TRBD1. CDR1 and CDR2 (germline): SEHNR, FQNEAQ (reference sequence). The CDR3 has 13 residues. V was pared by 5 bases and J by 6 bases, with 5 bases of the junction left unmatched. CDR3 sequence (DNA): TGTGCCAGCAGCCGACAGGGGTGGAATGGCTACACCTTC. It codes for CASSRQGWNGYTF.

J is TRBJ2-7 and V is TRBV27; tentatively, D is TRBD2 (5 bases). Trimming left V 11 bases short and J 5 bases short, with 19 bases between. From germline, CDR1 is MNHEY and CDR2 SMNVEV (reference sequence). There are 13 residues in the CDR3. The CDR3 is CAALRGSVDEQYF. CDR3 nucleotides: TGTGCCGCGCTCCGTGGGAGTGTTGACGAGCAGTACTTC.

This chain uses TRBV5-6 with TRBJ1-2; 9 bases map to TRBD1. Germline-derived CDR1 and CDR2 are SGHDT and YYEEEE. This CDR3 comprises 16 residues. V dropped 0 bases and J dropped 4; count of bases not matched to a gene: 7. CDR3 residues: CASSLAGQGIGYGYTF. CDR3 in DNA: TGTGCCAGCAGCTTGGCTGGACAGGGGATCGGCTATGGCTACACCTTC.

About this clone: A read error may produce the germline difference seen at one junction end. The chain joins TRBV7-9 to TRBJ2-1; D is uncertain. The CDR3 length is 13 residues. Germline CDR1 is SEHNR and CDR2 is FQNEAQ (reference sequence). CDR3 amino acids: CASSLVLVSVRIF. DNA of the CDR3: TGTGCCAGCAGCTTAGTCCTAGTCAGCGTTCGGATCTTC.

This rearrangement joins TRBV6-5 to TRBJ2-7, with 9 bases fitting TRBD1. The V gene end was trimmed by 5 bases and the J gene end by 6 bases; junction bases not matched to a gene: 5. The CDR3 totals 13 residues. The germline V gene encodes CDR1 MNHEY and CDR2 SVGAGI. The chain's CDR3 is CASSRDRVAEQYF. Here the CDR3 DNA reads TGTGCCAGCAGTCGGGACAGGGTCGCCGAGCAGTACTTC.

Remarks on this clone: The identical CDR3 is also encoded by other nucleotide sequences in the sample. CDR3 sequence (DNA): TGTGCCAGCTCACCCCTTGGGCAGCTGAACACTGAAGCTTTCTTT. Translation: CASSPLGQLNTEAFF. The chain recombines TRBV18 with TRBJ1-1; no clear D. Germline V gene data show CDR1 as KGHSH and CDR2 as LQKENI. The CDR3 extends over 15 amino acids. Trimming cost V 3 bases and J 0 bases, with 11 bases left between them.

The CDR3 DNA reads TGTGCTAGTAACAGGGACAATCAGCCCCAGCATTTT. This sequence encodes CASNRDNQPQHF. The chain recombines TRBV12-5 with TRBJ1-5; tentative D call: TRBD1 (6 bases). The CDR3 sequence is 12 residues long. Germline V CDR1 and CDR2: LGHNT, FRNRAP. V was cut by 8 bases and J by 3 bases, with 8 bases left in between. Using reference TRBV12-5 and TRBJ1-5 for the parts outside the CDR3, the full variable domain is DARVTQTPRHKVTEMGQEVTMRCQPILGHNTVFWYRQTMMQGLELLAYFRNRAPLDDSGMPKDRFSAEMPDATLATLKIQPSEPRDSAVYFCASNRDNQPQHFGDGTRLSIL.

The chain is built from TRBV6-6 and TRBJ2-2; 10 bases fit TRBD2. V gave up 2 bases and J gave up 7 bases; unmatched junction bases: 4. The germline V gene has CDR1 MNHNY and CDR2 SVGAGI (reference sequence). CDR3 length: 15 amino acids. CDR3 sequence: CASSYRPSGSGELFF. The DNA of the CDR3 is TGTGCCAGCAGTTACCGCCCTAGCGGGAGCGGGGAGCTGTTTTTT.

This chain connects TRBV11-3 to TRBJ1-6; a weak D match, TRBD1 (5 bases). The length of the CDR3 is 14 residues. Trimming pared 4 bases from V and 9 bases from J, leaving 13 bases between. Germline CDR1 SGHNT, CDR2 YENEEA. The CDR3 DNA is TGTGCCAGCAGCTCTCGCAGGGTGGGTTCACCCCTCCACTTT. This encodes CASSSRRVGSPLHF.

The chain employs TRBV14 and TRBJ1-2; no clear D gene. Germline CDR1 and CDR2: SGHDN and FVKESK. Deletions cut 4 bases from V and 4 bases from J, with 13 bases between. The CDR3 is made up of 14 amino acids. Here the CDR3 reads CASSPPGPSYGYTF. DNA of the CDR3: TGTGCCAGCAGCCCCCCAGGCCCGAGCTATGGCTACACCTTC.

The V gene is TRBV5-4, the J gene TRBJ2-7, with TRBD1 matching over 7 bases. CDR1 and CDR2 from the germline V gene are SGHNT and YYREEE (reference sequence). After removal of 3 bases from V and 5 bases from J, the junction contained 5 bases not matched to a gene. The CDR3 has 13 residues. CDR3 residues: CASSSIDRDEQYF. The CDR3 nucleotides read TGTGCCAGCAGCTCGATCGACAGGGACGAGCAGTACTTC.

This chain joins TRBV6-5 and TRBJ1-2, with TRBD1 as a possible D gene (6 bases). The CDR3 is 13 amino acids. V was cut by 7 bases and J by 3 bases, with 12 bases left in between. The germline CDR1 and CDR2 sequences are MNHEY and SVGAGI. CDR3 sequence reads: CASKRGGDYGYTF. The CDR3 bases are TGTGCCAGCAAAAGGGGGGGGGACTATGGCTACACCTTC.

The chain links TRBV5-4 to TRBJ2-5; 8 bases match TRBD1. CDR1 and CDR2 (germline): SGHNT, YYREEE (reference sequence). This CDR3 is built from 13 residues. Losses at the gene ends were 4 bases for V and 5 bases for J; bases not matched to a gene: 4. CDR3 region: CASSKDRGETQYF. Here the CDR3 DNA reads TGTGCCAGCAGCAAAGACAGGGGTGAGACCCAGTACTTC. The complete variable domain, with remaining parts taken from reference TRBV5-4 and TRBJ2-5, reads ETGVTQSPTHLIKTRGQQVTLRCSSQSGHNTVSWYQQALGQGPQFIFQYYREEENGRGNFPPRFSGLQFPNYSSELNVNALELDDSALYLCASSKDRGETQYFGPGTRLLVL.

The chain uses TRBV4-2 and TRBJ2-2, with a possible D match to TRBD2 (7 bases). V lost 1 base and J lost 6, with 15 bases in between. This CDR3 spans 16 amino acids. Per the germline V gene, CDR1 is LGHNA and CDR2 is YNFKEQ. This CDR3 reads CASSQGSGGAAGELFF. The CDR3, as DNA: TGTGCCAGCAGCCAAGGTTCGGGGGGCGCGGCCGGGGAGCTGTTTTTT.

The chain is built from TRBV5-1 and TRBJ2-5; D possibly corresponds to TRBD2 (5 bases). Trimming removed 0 bases from V and 11 bases from J, with 17 bases in between. CDR1 is SGHRS and CDR2 is YFSETQ in the germline V gene. The CDR3 has 14 residues. The CDR3 sequence: CASSLGGQGPSQYF. Here the CDR3 DNA reads TGCGCCAGCAGCTTGGGAGGGCAAGGCCCATCGCAGTACTTC.

The rearrangement joins TRBV6-5 to TRBJ1-5; possible D gene TRBD1, 5 bases. The CDR3 contains 15 residues. Trimming removed 5 bases at V and 0 bases at J, with 11 bases between. Germline V lookup: CDR1 MNHEY, CDR2 SVGAGI. As DNA, the CDR3 is TGTGCCAGCAGTCGCGGGACTTATAGCAATCAGCCCCAGCATTTT. Protein product: CASSRGTYSNQPQHF.

The chain links TRBV7-3 to TRBJ2-7; 12 bases align to TRBD2. Per germline, CDR1 SGHTA and CDR2 FQGTGA. CDR3 length equals 16 residues. V was pared by 5 bases and J by 4 bases, with 9 bases of the junction left unmatched. The CDR3 region has the DNA TGTGCCAGCAGCCCTGGACCGACTAGCGGGGGTTACGAGCAGTACTTC. Its protein is CASSPGPTSGGYEQYF. The entire variable domain, with the rest obtained from reference TRBV7-3 and TRBJ2-7, is as follows: GAGVSQTPSNKVTEKGKYVELRCDPISGHTALYWYRQSLGQGPEFLIYFQGTGAADDSGLPNDRFFAVRPEGSVSTLKIQRTERGDSAVYLCASSPGPTSGGYEQYFGPGTRLTVT.

The chain recombines TRBV5-4 with TRBJ2-7, with 11 bases lining up with TRBD2. The CDR3 contains 15 residues. Germline V gene sequence: CDR1 SGHNT, CDR2 YYREEE (reference sequence). Losses at the gene ends were 5 bases for V and 2 bases for J; bases not matched to a gene: 6. CDR3 DNA sequence: TGTGCCAGCAGTTGGGGACTAGCGGACACCTACGAGCAGTACTTC. Its translation: CASSWGLADTYEQYF.

The CDR3, as DNA: TGTGCCAGCAGTGACCGGACTAGCGGGTACCAAGAGACCCAGTACTTC. Its translation is CASSDRTSGYQETQYF. The chain carries TRBV6-1 and TRBJ2-5; 11 positions match TRBD2. The J segment lost 0 bases and the V segment lost 3 bases, leaving 3 bases of the junction unmatched. This CDR3 comprises 16 residues. Germline V gene sequence: CDR1 MNHNS, CDR2 SASEGT.

CDR3 in DNA: TGCGCCAGCAGCTGGAGTGGACAGGGGGGGAATTCACCCCTCCACTTT. Translated, it gives CASSWSGQGGNSPLHF. The gene calls are TRBV5-1 and TRBJ1-6, with 10 bases aligning to TRBD1. The trim removed 3 bases at V and 7 bases at J, leaving 7 bases unmatched. The CDR3 is 16 amino acids. Germline assignment: CDR1 SGHRS and CDR2 YFSETQ.

In nucleotides, the CDR3 is TGCGCCAGCAGTGGTGCAGGCACAGATACGCAGTATTTT. Translation: CASSGAGTDTQYF. The V gene is TRBV10-1, the J gene TRBJ2-3, with D unclear. This CDR3 spans 13 amino acids. V lost 4 bases, J lost 1 base, and 6 bases lay in between. Germline CDR1 and CDR2: WNHNN and SYGVQD (reference sequence).

The chain joins TRBV30 to TRBJ2-7; D perhaps matches TRBD1 (6 bases). Germline lookup yields CDR1 GTSNPN and CDR2 SVGIG (reference sequence). V dropped 3 bases and J dropped 0 bases, with 12 bases sitting between them. This CDR3 has 14 residues. The CDR3 loop is CAWREDSTSYEQYF. As DNA, the CDR3 is TGTGCCTGGAGGGAGGACAGTACCTCCTACGAGCAGTACTTC.